The text below deals with one T cell receptor beta chain. Other nucleotide sequences in the sample specify the same CDR3. Measured with immunoSEQ multiplex PCR; TCRdb has only the in-frame clones, and not every one. The sample shows about 2.5 million clones, about 90% of them seen only once. These data originate in a study of shared clonotypes between healthy human individuals. Trimming pared 6 bases from V and 5 bases from J, leaving 10 bases between. Per germline, CDR1 SNHLY and CDR2 FYNNEI. This CDR3 has 12 amino acids. The sequenced material came from naive CD4+ T cells from PBMCs. Subset of the sample: CD45RA+ positively selected. This receptor was taken from a man aged 18 to 29 in good health. Some clones in this sample may be carry-over from other donors' samples. V and J are TRBV2 and TRBJ2-5; D possibly uses TRBD1 or TRBD2 (5 bases each). Here the CDR3 DNA reads TGTGCCAGCAGGGGGCGAGGGGAGACCCAGTACTTC. As protein: CASRGRGETQYF. Full variable domain (rest looked up from reference TRBV2 and TRBJ2-5): EPEVTQTPSHQVTQMGQEVILRCVPISNHLYFYWYRQILGQKVEFLVSFYNNEISEKSEIFDDQFSVERPDGSNFTLKIRSTKLEDSAMYFCASRGRGETQYFGPGTRLLVL.